One and the same sample provided the 31 T cell receptor beta chains below, sequenced in a study of vaccination and CD4 T cells after COVID-19 (dated by TCRdb to 2021 to 2024). The label giving this sample's treatment or condition can be read as: approximately 11-day PBMC culture with coronavirus spike peptide pools or control peptides (ViraFEST assay). The library was prepared using PCR. The run used an Illumina iSeq 100. DNA from cultured CD4+ T cells underwent TCR sequencing with the Oncomine TCR Beta short-read assay at the Johns Hopkins FTIC core. Through fastp at Q25 and MiXCR, TCRdb rebuilt clones from the public reads, retaining in-frame beta chains. Entries are consolidated by CDR3 protein sequence, retaining the most common genes and DNA. Across this sample there are under 20,000 distinct CDR3 sequences, with around 32% seen only once. The ten largest clones take up approximately 14% of the sample.

Their recognized antigens are unknown. The sequencing input was cultured CD4+ T cells from blood. All receptors come from a human donor with COVID-19.

The rearrangement joins TRBV6-2 or TRBV6-3 to TRBJ1-5; D ambiguous. The CDR3 has 14 amino acids. CDR1 is MNHEY, CDR2 SVGEGT, per germline. V was clipped by 7 bases and J by 4 bases, with 14 bases between them. The CDR3 nucleotides are TGTGCCAGCATAGGAAGCGGAGGGAATCAGCCCCAGCATTTT. As protein: CASIGSGGNQPQHF.

The chain couples TRBV4-2 to TRBJ2-4; 8 nucleotides line up with TRBD2. The CDR3 loop spans 17 amino acids. Germline trimming cut 0 bases from V and 6 bases from J; bases unmatched to any gene: 10. Germline values: CDR1 LGHNA, CDR2 YNFKEQ. CDR3 sequence (DNA): TGTGCCAGCAGCCAAGATTTGGGGGGGCTAGCGGGAAACATTCAGTACTTC. It yields the protein CASSQDLGGLAGNIQYF.

The chain joins TRBV7-3 to TRBJ2-7; D is perhaps TRBD2 (5 bases). CDR1 SGHTA and CDR2 FQGTGA come from the germline V gene. V lost 5 bases and J 3 bases, leaving 11 bases between the germline ends. This CDR3 is 13 amino acids long. The CDR3 DNA is TGTGCCAGCAGCCTAGCAGGCGGCTACGAGCAGTACTTC. Encoded protein: CASSLAGGYEQYF.

The gene calls are TRBV19 and TRBJ2-5, with TRBD1 identical over 12 bases. Germline lookup yields CDR1 LNHDA and CDR2 SQIVND (reference sequence). Trimming cost V 6 bases and J 5 bases; bases outside gene matches: 7. CDR3 length: 15 residues. CDR3 nucleotide sequence: TGTGCCAGTAGCACGGGACAGGGGGCTGGGGAGACCCAGTACTTC. It translates to CASSTGQGAGETQYF. The entire variable domain, with the rest obtained from reference TRBV19 and TRBJ2-5, is as follows: DGGITQSPKYLFRKEGQNVTLSCEQNLNHDAMYWYRQDPGQGLRLIYYSQIVNDFQKGDIAEGYSVSREKKESFPLTVTSAQKNPTAFYLCASSTGQGAGETQYFGPGTRLLVL.

This clonotype has a handful of counts. The chain couples TRBV6-1 to TRBJ2-1; D unclear. This CDR3 spans 15 amino acids. Germline V gene sequence: CDR1 MNHNS, CDR2 SASEGT. The germline V and J ends were trimmed by 6 bases and 0 bases, with 12 bases remaining between them. The CDR3 reads CASSIQVGSYNEQFF. In DNA form, the CDR3 reads TGTGCCAGCAGCATTCAGGTCGGCTCCTACAATGAGCAGTTCTTC.

There are a few counts of this clonotype. The chain couples TRBV29-1 to TRBJ1-2, with no clear D. CDR3 length: 11 residues. The V end lost 4 bases, the J end lost 8 bases, and 11 bases lay between the germline ends. CDR1 and CDR2 (germline): SQVTM, ANQGSEA. The CDR3 loop is CSVAWAWGYTF. In DNA form, the CDR3 reads TGCAGCGTTGCCTGGGCGTGGGGCTACACCTTC.

This clonotype was detected a few times. The chain employs TRBV12-3 or TRBV12-4 and TRBJ2-3; D gene ambiguous. The CDR3 has 16 residues. V shed 2 bases and J shed 0 bases, with 12 bases lying between them. CDR3 nucleotide sequence: TGTGCCAGCAGTTTACGTGGGCGCCCCAGCACAGATACGCAGTATTTT. This sequence encodes CASSLRGRPSTDTQYF.

This clonotype was observed a handful of times. The chain uses TRBV10-3 and TRBJ1-2, with a possible D match to TRBD1 (5 bases). V was pared by 2 bases and J by 5 bases, with 12 bases between. This CDR3 contains 14 residues. From germline, CDR1 is ENHRY and CDR2 SYGVKD. The CDR3 loop is CAISEAAGGYGYTF. The CDR3 bases are TGTGCCATCAGTGAGGCGGCCGGGGGGTATGGCTACACCTTC.

This CDR3 is CASSQDRAGGFYEQYF. The CDR3 DNA reads TGCGCCAGCAGCCAAGATCGGGCGGGGGGATTCTACGAGCAGTACTTC. The chain joins TRBV4-3 to TRBJ2-7, with TRBD2 matching 8 bases. The trim removed 0 bases at V and 3 bases at J, leaving 7 bases unmatched. The V gene's germline CDR1 is LGHNA and CDR2 YSLEER. CDR3 length equals 16 residues.

This clonotype was picked up a small number of times. This chain joins TRBV6-1 and TRBJ1-4; TRBD1 matches at 8 bases. J lost 6 bases, V lost 7 bases, and 7 bases had no gene match. Germline loops: CDR1 MNHNS, CDR2 SASEGT. This CDR3 has 14 residues. The CDR3 sequence is CASKWTGRDEKLFF. CDR3 DNA: TGTGCCAGCAAGTGGACAGGGCGGGATGAAAAACTGTTTTTT.

Here the CDR3 reads CASSGGFGFADTQYF. The DNA of the CDR3 is TGTGCCAGTTCTGGGGGTTTCGGGTTCGCAGATACGCAGTATTTT. The chain is built from TRBV2 and TRBJ2-3, with D possibly called TRBD1 or TRBD2 (5 bases each). Germline V gives CDR1 SNHLY, CDR2 FYNNEI. V was pared by 9 bases and J by 4 bases, with 20 bases between. The CDR3 totals 15 residues.

V usage is TRBV5-4 and J usage is TRBJ1-6; 7 bases align to TRBD1. Germline V gives CDR1 SGHNT, CDR2 YYREEE (reference sequence). The CDR3 length is 15 residues. Germline trimming cut 0 bases from V and 6 bases from J; bases unmatched to any gene: 3. CDR3 DNA: TGTGCCAGCAGCTTGGACAGGGGATCTAATTCACCCCTCCACTTT. Translation: CASSLDRGSNSPLHF.

The genes are TRBV7-9 and TRBJ2-7; D not certain. Between the trimmed V and J ends, which lost 5 bases and 1 base, there was a span of 12 bases. Germline loops: CDR1 SEHNR, CDR2 FQNEAQ (reference sequence). The CDR3 consists of 14 residues. The CDR3 region is CASSHPSQSYEQYF. The DNA of the CDR3 is TGTGCCAGCAGCCACCCGTCGCAGTCCTACGAGCAGTACTTC.

This clonotype has more than one count but fewer than ten. DNA of the CDR3: TGTGCCAGCAGTTCCATGTCCGCAGGGGTCGGTTCCAAAAACATTCAGTACTTC. Protein product: CASSSMSAGVGSKNIQYF. The chain employs TRBV7-9 and TRBJ2-4; perhaps TRBD1 as D (6 bases). The CDR3 spans 18 residues. The V and J ends lost 6 bases and 2 bases respectively, with 23 bases between them. Germline CDR1 SEHNR, CDR2 FQNEAQ (reference sequence).

A few counts support this clonotype. V is TRBV15 and J is TRBJ1-1; D is unclear. Germline values: CDR1 LNHNV, CDR2 YYDKDF (reference sequence). The CDR3 has 14 amino acids. V was pared by 7 bases and J by 6 bases, with 18 bases between. CDR3 protein: CATISRLLSPEAFF. CDR3 DNA: TGTGCCACCATATCACGGCTCTTGAGCCCTGAAGCTTTCTTT. The full variable domain, with the rest looked up from reference TRBV15 and TRBJ1-1, is DAMVIQNPRYQVTQFGKPVTLSCSQTLNHNVMYWYQQKSSQAPKLLFHYYDKDFNNEADTPDNFQSRRPNTSFCFLDIRSPGLGDTAMYLCATISRLLSPEAFFGQGTRLTVV.

V and J are TRBV25-1 and TRBJ2-1, with D possibly being TRBD1 (6 bases). The V gene's germline CDR1 is MGHDK and CDR2 SYGVNS. The CDR3 is 17 residues long. V shed 4 bases and J shed 1 base, with 17 bases lying between them. The CDR3 loop is CASSAPSAGASYNEQFF. CDR3 nucleotide sequence: TGTGCCAGCAGTGCGCCTTCCGCAGGGGCGTCCTACAATGAGCAGTTCTTC.

This clonotype was seen only a few times. This chain links TRBV11-2 with TRBJ1-6; 9 positions agree with TRBD1. V lost 7 bases and J lost 9; bases outside the gene matches: 7. This CDR3 is built from 14 residues. Germline-derived CDR1 and CDR2 are SGHAT and FQNNGV. This CDR3 reads CASTSTGGFSPLHF. CDR3 DNA sequence: TGTGCCAGCACCTCAACAGGGGGCTTTTCACCCCTCCACTTT. The entire variable domain, with the rest obtained from reference TRBV11-2 and TRBJ1-6, is as follows: EAGVAQSPRYKIIEKRQSVAFWCNPISGHATLYWYQQILGQGPKLLIQFQNNGVVDDSQLPKDRFSAERLKGVDSTLKIQPAKLEDSAVYLCASTSTGGFSPLHFGNGTRLTVT.

This clonotype was detected a few times. This chain uses TRBV6-1 with TRBJ1-3, with D maybe TRBD1 (6 bases). Trimming shortened V by 6 bases and J by 0 bases, and 12 bases separated the two germline ends. The CDR3 contains 15 residues. Germline V gene lookup returns CDR1 MNHNS and CDR2 SASEGT. The CDR3 protein is CASSVLGGSGNTIYF. The CDR3 coding sequence is TGTGCCAGCAGCGTGTTAGGGGGCTCTGGAAACACCATATATTTT.

This clonotype came up a few times. CDR3 sequence (DNA): TGTGCCAGCAGCTTAGGTGGGGGGATATCCTACGAGCAGTACTTC. Amino acid sequence: CASSLGGGISYEQYF. The J gene is TRBJ2-7, the V gene TRBV7-2; TRBD2 might be the D (6 bases). Germline CDR1 reads SGHTA; CDR2 reads FQGNSA. V lost 1 base to trimming and J lost 1 base, with 11 bases between them. The CDR3 totals 15 residues.

The chain carries TRBV20-1 and TRBJ1-1, with no clear D. This CDR3 spans 11 amino acids. Germline CDR1 is DFQATT and CDR2 is SNEGSKA (reference sequence). Trimming stripped 5 bases from V and 1 base from J, with 5 bases between. This chain's CDR3 is CSAWANTEAFF. For the CDR3, the DNA is TGCAGTGCTTGGGCGAACACTGAAGCTTTCTTT.

With regard to this clonotype: A read error may produce the germline difference seen at one junction end. The V gene is TRBV20-1, the J gene TRBJ2-3; no clear D gene. Germline assignment: CDR1 DFQATT and CDR2 SNEGSKA (reference sequence). This CDR3 is 10 amino acids long. CDR3 DNA: TGCAGTGCTAGCATAGATACGCAGTATTTT. Its protein is CSASIDTQYF.

This clonotype was seen more than once but under ten times. This chain uses TRBV7-2 with TRBJ1-2; a possible D gene is TRBD1 (6 bases). Trimming took off 1 base at V and 8 bases at J, with 14 bases between the two ends. In germline, CDR1 is SGHTA, CDR2 FQGNSA. The CDR3 has 14 residues. CDR3 sequence: CASSLDGGRDGYTF. The CDR3 bases are TGTGCCAGCAGCTTAGACGGGGGGCGCGACGGCTACACCTTC. The complete variable domain, with remaining parts taken from reference TRBV7-2 and TRBJ1-2, reads GAGVSQSPSNKVTEKGKDVELRCDPISGHTALYWYRQSLGQGLEFLIYFQGNSAPDKSGLPSDRFSAERTGGSVSTLTIQRTQQEDSAVYLCASSLDGGRDGYTFGSGTRLTVV.

Only a few counts were recorded for this clonotype. CDR3 residues: CASSAGDRGNHGYTF. The CDR3 nucleotides read TGTGCCAGCAGCGCCGGGGACAGGGGTAATCACGGCTACACCTTC. The chain couples TRBV5-4 to TRBJ1-2; 10 positions match TRBD1. V lost 4 bases and J lost 8; bases outside the gene matches: 11. This CDR3 has 15 amino acids. The germline V gene encodes CDR1 SGHNT and CDR2 YYREEE (reference sequence).

V is TRBV4-2 and J is TRBJ1-3; D is undetermined. The CDR3 totals 15 residues. Germline V lookup: CDR1 LGHNA, CDR2 YNFKEQ. The germline V and J ends were trimmed by 0 bases and 1 base, with 7 bases remaining between them. The CDR3 DNA reads TGTGCCAGCAGCCAAGAGGGAGGGTCTGGAAACACCATATATTTT. Amino acid sequence: CASSQEGGSGNTIYF.

In the case of this clonotype: A junction boundary mismatches the germline segment, possibly from a read error. The genes are TRBV12-3 or TRBV12-4 and TRBJ2-7; TRBD1 might be the D (6 bases). The CDR3 has 11 residues. The CDR3 nucleotides read TGTGCCAGCAGTACGTTGGGACATCAAGACTTC. It yields the protein CASSTLGHQDF.

This clonotype showed up just a few times. This chain links TRBV29-1 with TRBJ1-4; a weak D match, TRBD1 (6 bases). Germline CDR1 is SQVTM and CDR2 is ANQGSEA. Trimming pared 7 bases from V and 4 bases from J, leaving 13 bases between. CDR3 length: 13 amino acids. CDR3 DNA sequence: TGCAGCGCACAGGGCAGTGGTAATGAAAAACTGTTTTTT. This sequence encodes CSAQGSGNEKLFF.

The CDR3 protein is CSASESTGELFF. The CDR3 DNA is TGCAGTGCTAGTGAAAGTACCGGGGAGCTGTTTTTT. This chain joins TRBV20-1 and TRBJ2-2; D call uncertain. Germline CDR1 and CDR2: DFQATT and SNEGSKA (reference sequence). Trimming removed 3 bases at V and 5 bases at J, with 7 bases between. This CDR3 has 12 residues.

Notes on this clonotype: One end of the junction is discordant with germline, which a read error may explain. The chain uses TRBV7-7 and TRBJ2-2; possible D gene TRBD2, 6 bases. Germline values: CDR1 SSHAT, CDR2 FNYEAQ (reference sequence). This CDR3 region has 15 residues. CDR3 bases: TGTGCTAGCAGCTTAGCGGCTGGACCTTCCGGGGAGCTGTTTTTT. Translated: CASSLAAGPSGELFF.

This clonotype was counted a few times. The chain combines TRBV5-6 with TRBJ1-2; D is perhaps TRBD1 (5 bases). CDR1 and CDR2 (germline): SGHDT, YYEEEE. The CDR3 is 17 amino acids. V was shortened by 4 bases and J by 0 bases, with 19 bases between the two germline ends. CDR3 in amino acids: CASSARRDGPANYGYTF. The CDR3 DNA is TGTGCCAGCAGCGCGCGCCGGGACGGACCTGCTAACTATGGCTACACCTTC. The full variable domain, completed using reference TRBV5-6 and TRBJ1-2, is DAGVTQSPTHLIKTRGQQVTLRCSPKSGHDTVSWYQQALGQGPQFIFQYYEEEERQRGNFPDRFSGHQFPNYSSELNVNALLLGDSALYLCASSARRDGPANYGYTFGSGTRLTVV.

V is TRBV27 and J is TRBJ1-6, with D hard to call. The CDR3 loop spans 14 amino acids. Germline CDR1 MNHEY, CDR2 SMNVEV (reference sequence). Deletions cut 4 bases from V and 9 bases from J, with 13 bases between. The CDR3 protein is CASSSPTLSSPLHF. CDR3 coding DNA: TGTGCCAGCAGTTCTCCCACCTTATCTTCACCCCTCCACTTT.

This chain links TRBV12-3 or TRBV12-4 with TRBJ2-6; D not resolved. V was shortened by 2 bases and J by 1 base, with 6 bases between the two germline ends. This CDR3 has 15 amino acids. The CDR3 DNA is TGTGCCAGCAGTTTATATGGGTCTGGGGCCAACGTCCTGACTTTC. It encodes CASSLYGSGANVLTF.